This T cell receptor (beta chain) is from a study of somatic mutations in cytotoxic T cells in rheumatoid arthritis listed by TCRdb under 2017. Background on the whole study: Patient peripheral blood (30 ml EDTA) was drawn right after diagnosis and before any treatment started. Patient and control groups had essentially identical median ages. For 65 to 80 rheumatoid arthritis patients and some 20 healthy controls, TCRB deep sequencing was carried out. A FACSAria II or Sony SH800 was used to flow-sort some V beta antibody-stained T-cell populations at nearly 100% purity, and TCRB sequencing was also done on sorted V beta1+ cells. In newly diagnosed rheumatoid arthritis without treatment, the study examined if expanded CD8+ T-cell clones harbor somatic mutations, relying on TCRB deep sequencing to characterize clonality.

The germline V end is reduced by 1 base and the J end by 0 bases; junction bases left unmatched: 5. From the germline V gene, CDR1 is SGHAT and CDR2 is FQNNGV. The CDR3, cysteine through phenylalanine, is 18 amino acids long. Just the 54-base CDR3 DNA is kept, in frame starting at base 1. Genomic DNA underwent TCRB CDR3 sequencing using the immunoSEQ assay. The paper's data handling went like this. Only a few patient CD8+ clones larger than 1% matched published virus-specific TCRB sequences when compared against them. Nothing other than productive TCRB rearrangements was included in the analyses. Clonality was calculated as a Shannon entropy-based productive clonality index, and a clone was defined by a unique TCRB CDR3 sequence. Repertoire overlap between two samples was calculated from the template counts of each clone relative to total templates per sample. A correlation with a Spearman r of approximately 0.58 was found between V-gene usage by flow cytometry and V-gene usage by TCRB sequencing. In TCRdb, the immuneACCESS table is reduced to in-frame sequences with V and J assigned. These tables do not hold every clone; where another copy was compared, an unresolved V gene accounts for under half, and the others remain unexplained. The V and J calls and clone size are taken from that table; D and trimming were inferred from the DNA. The sample records about 1,400 clones, about 91% of which are singletons. The ten largest clones add up to about 40% of the sample.

Results the study describes overall, beyond this receptor: The antigen targets of the expanded CD8+ clones were unknown, and absence from virus-specific databases did not rule out viral specificity. The largest CD8+ clone made up more than 20% of CD8+ cells in about an eighth of the roughly 60 patients, and blood and synovial fluid shared several identical CD8+ TCRB sequences. The slight underrepresentation of TRBV07 in patients was not corrected for multiple comparisons. Rheumatoid arthritis patients and age-matched healthy controls did not significantly differ in CD8+ T-cell clonality. Healthy controls showed no age-related increase in CD8+ clonality, whereas patients did (Spearman r ~ 0.49).

As for this clone: Which antigen it targets is not known. No base qualities exist here, and no much larger clone lies one base off it.

CD4+ and CD8+ cells were isolated by positive magnetic bead selection on an AutoMACS, and purity was checked by flow cytometry. After a first flow cytometry screen using a TCR V beta antibody panel, clonal expansions were characterized through TCRB deep sequencing of sorted CD8+ fractions. Peripheral blood mononuclear cells were isolated by Ficoll-Paque PLUS density gradient separation. Nucleospin Tissue or Tissue XS kits were used to extract DNA from CD4-enriched, CD8-enriched or PBMC samples, and a Qubit 2.0 fluorometer was used for quantification. The V gene is TRBV11-2 and the J gene is TRBJ2-6, with 8 bases in between that match TRBD2. This TCR was sampled from a woman aged 70-85 years with rheumatoid arthritis. The sample was CD8+ T cells sorted from blood. The CDR3 region has the sequence CASSLVAGWPSGANVLTF. The bases read TGTGCCAGCAGCTTAGTAGCGGGATGGCCCTCTGGGGCCAACGTCCTGACTTTC.